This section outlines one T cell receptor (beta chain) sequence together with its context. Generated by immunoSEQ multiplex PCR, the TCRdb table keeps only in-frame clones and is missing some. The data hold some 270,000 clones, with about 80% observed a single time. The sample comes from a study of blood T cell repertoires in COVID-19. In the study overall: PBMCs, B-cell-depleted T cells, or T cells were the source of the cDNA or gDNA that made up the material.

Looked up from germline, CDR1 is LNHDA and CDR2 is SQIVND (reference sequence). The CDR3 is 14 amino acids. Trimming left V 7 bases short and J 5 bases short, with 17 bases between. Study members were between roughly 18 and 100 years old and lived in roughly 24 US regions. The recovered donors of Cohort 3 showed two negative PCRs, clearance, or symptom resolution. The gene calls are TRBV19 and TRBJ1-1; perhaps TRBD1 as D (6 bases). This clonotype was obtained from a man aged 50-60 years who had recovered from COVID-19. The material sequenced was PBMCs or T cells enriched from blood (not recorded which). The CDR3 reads CASTSRAQGTEAFF. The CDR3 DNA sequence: TGTGCCAGTACCTCCAGGGCCCAGGGGACTGAAGCTTTCTTT.